This T cell receptor (beta chain) was identified during a study of OX40 agonist ivuxolimab in advanced cancers. The study's findings and limits: Both blood CD4+ and CD8+ T cells showed clonal growth by week 6 at 0.1 to 3.0 mg/kg.

Profiled with immunoSEQ multiplex PCR; TCRdb holds only in-frame clones, not every one. The sample lists about 98,000 clones; roughly 85% were seen once. As concerns this clone: The antigen is undetermined.

The V and J ends lost 4 bases and 2 bases, in that order; junction bases with no gene match: 3. CDR1 is KGHSH and CDR2 is LQKENI in the germline V gene. The CDR3 has 14 amino acids. Sampling of blood occurred at baseline, cycle 4 day 1, and cycle 7 day 1. This clonotype was obtained from an adult with an advanced solid tumor such as melanoma, head and neck, liver or kidney cancer. Sample: CD4+ or CD8+ T cells sorted from blood, taken in a trial of the OX40 agonist ivuxolimab. V and J are TRBV18 and TRBJ2-3; 7 bases are shared with TRBD1. The CDR3 sequence is CASSQQGSTDTQYF. The CDR3 DNA reads as TGTGCCAGCTCACAACAGGGGTCCACAGATACGCAGTATTTT.